The subject of this entry is one T cell receptor beta chain. The data were taken from a study of blood T cell repertoires in COVID-19. The ends were cut back, 5 bases at V and 1 base at J, with 11 bases in the middle. The CDR3 is 15 amino acids. The V gene's germline CDR1 is SEHNR and CDR2 FQNEAQ (reference sequence). Profiling relied on immunoSEQ multiplex PCR, and the TCRdb table lists in-frame clones only, not all of them. The sample consists of around 450,000 clones, 90% of them appearing once. This chain connects TRBV7-9 to TRBJ2-2, with no clear D. The TCR comes from a man aged 18 to 29 who had recovered from COVID-19. Material for sequencing was PBMCs or T cells enriched from blood (not recorded which). The CDR3 is CASSLHLGNTGELFF. The CDR3 DNA sequence: TGTGCCAGCAGCCTCCACCTCGGGAACACCGGGGAGCTGTTTTTT. The complete variable domain, with remaining parts taken from reference TRBV7-9 and TRBJ2-2, reads DTGVSQNPRHKITKRGQNVTFRCDPISEHNRLYWYRQTLGQGPEFLTYFQNEAQLEKSRLLSDRFSAERPKGSFSTLEIQRTEQGDSAMYLCASSLHLGNTGELFFGEGSRLTVL.